Listed below are T cell receptor beta chains from one sample, sequenced in a study of cytomegalovirus exposure and HLA in healthy donors. Sequencing was performed with immunoSEQ multiplex PCR; in TCRdb, only in-frame clones are kept and a portion is missing. The sample shows about 180,000 clones, roughly nine tenths of them seen only once. Sequences were obtained from PBMCs. These receptors all stem from a man between 18 and 35 years old in good health and CMV-seropositive. CDR3s include the opening cysteine and the closing phenylalanine or tryptophan. Fields, in order: clone size, D gene, J gene, V gene, CDR3 protein, CDR3 DNA. D genes are given only for firm matches. A row's size may be missing; if present it is once, few, many or a size class.

-,-,TRBJ2-3,TRBV4-3,CASSFGRGSTDTQYF,TGCGCCAGCAGCTTTGGGAGGGGGAGCACAGATACGCAGTATTTT
-,-,TRBJ1-4,TRBV14,CASSHGHLNEKLFF,TGTGCCAGCAGCCACGGTCATCTAAATGAAAAACTGTTTTTT
-,-,TRBJ2-5,TRBV6-6,CASSYRGTVGTQYF,TGTGCCAGCAGTTACCGCGGGACTGTCGGGACCCAGTACTTC
-,-,TRBJ2-3,TRBV6-5,CASSLFRGTQYF,TGTGCCAGCAGTTTATTCCGGGGTACGCAGTATTTT
-,-,TRBJ2-2,TRBV12-5,CASGLWPPRGAEATGELFF,TGTGCTAGTGGTTTGTGGCCGCCTCGGGGAGCGGAAGCAACCGGGGAGCTGTTTTTT
-,-,TRBJ1-5,TRBV7-8,CASSLGAGWPQHF,TGTGCCAGCAGCTTAGGTGCAGGTTGGCCCCAGCATTTT
once,TRBD2,TRBJ2-2,TRBV18,CASSPPLGGGIAGELFF,TGTGCCAGCTCACCACCCCTGGGGGGGGGTATCGCCGGGGAGCTGTTTTTT
-,TRBD1,TRBJ2-7,TRBV6-5,CASSYTGQGNYEQYF,TGTGCCAGCAGTTACACCGGACAGGGAAACTACGAGCAGTACTTC
-,-,TRBJ2-1,TRBV2,CASSGAEYNEQFF,TGTGCCAGCAGTGGGGCAGAGTACAATGAGCAGTTCTTC
many,TRBD1,TRBJ1-2,TRBV5-1,CASSLEGTAYGYTF,TGCGCCAGCAGCTTGGAGGGGACAGCTTATGGCTACACCTTC
few,TRBD1,TRBJ2-7,TRBV28,CASSSGQGDEQYF,TGTGCCAGCAGTTCGGGACAGGGAGACGAGCAGTACTTC
once,-,TRBJ2-1,TRBV11-1,CASSFLADSSYNEQFF,TGTGCCAGCAGCTTCCTAGCCGATAGCTCCTACAATGAGCAGTTCTTC
few,-,TRBJ1-1,TRBV16,CASSGTGSEAFF,TGTGCCAGCAGCGGTACAGGGTCTGAAGCTTTCTTT
-,-,TRBJ1-6,TRBV19,CASSIMTGVNSPLHF,TGTGCCAGTAGTATAATGACAGGCGTAAATTCACCCCTCCACTTT
few,TRBD2,TRBJ2-1,TRBV9,CASSVARLAGGHEQFF,TGTGCCAGCAGCGTAGCTAGGCTAGCGGGGGGGCATGAGCAGTTCTTC
-,TRBD1,TRBJ2-2,TRBV30,CAWSWDRTGELFF,TGTGCCTGGAGCTGGGACAGGACCGGGGAGCTGTTTTTT
-,-,TRBJ2-7,TRBV10-3,CAISEEWEQYEQYF,TGTGCCATCAGTGAGGAGTGGGAGCAGTACGAGCAGTACTTC
-,-,TRBJ1-5,TRBV7-9,CASSPQEGHQPQHF,TGTGCCAGCAGCCCGCAGGAGGGGCATCAGCCCCAGCATTTT
-,TRBD2,TRBJ2-2,TRBV5-4,CASTPYPLPAGGPWTGELFF,TGTGCCAGCACCCCGTACCCACTGCCAGCGGGGGGGCCTTGGACCGGGGAGCTGTTTTTT
few,-,TRBJ1-1,TRBV7-9,CASLPEGPTEAFF,TGTGCCAGCCTTCCCGAGGGTCCCACTGAAGCTTTCTTT
many,TRBD2,TRBJ2-1,TRBV4-3,CASSQGLAGDYNEQFF,TGCGCCAGCAGCCAAGGACTAGCGGGAGACTACAATGAGCAGTTCTTC
-,TRBD2,TRBJ2-7,TRBV15,CATSRGLAGVEQYF,TGTGCCACCAGCCGGGGACTAGCGGGAGTCGAGCAGTACTTC
few,-,TRBJ1-2,TRBV27,CASSFDPGVNYGYTF,TGTGCCAGCAGCTTTGACCCAGGGGTGAACTATGGCTACACCTTC
-,TRBD2,TRBJ2-3,TRBV6-5,CASSPSGGTDTQYF,TGTGCCAGCAGTCCTAGCGGGGGCACAGATACGCAGTATTTT
-,TRBD1,TRBJ2-2,TRBV5-1,CASYLQQGARTGELFF,TGCGCCAGCTACCTCCAACAGGGGGCGCGGACCGGGGAGCTGTTTTTT
-,-,TRBJ1-2,TRBV11-2,CASSEQGPYGYTF,TGTGCCAGCAGCGAACAGGGCCCCTATGGCTACACCTTC
few,TRBD1,TRBJ2-3,TRBV5-1,CASSSGQGTDTQYF,TGCGCCAGCAGCTCGGGACAGGGGACAGATACGCAGTATTTT
-,-,TRBJ2-3,TRBV19,CASSLQGDYPDTQYF,TGTGCCAGTAGTTTACAAGGGGATTATCCAGATACGCAGTATTTT
-,TRBD1,TRBJ2-1,TRBV7-2,CASSEPGTGEFDEQFF,TGTGCCAGCAGCGAGCCCGGGACAGGTGAATTCGATGAGCAGTTCTTC
-,-,TRBJ2-7,TRBV19,CASNSGQPTYEQYF,TGTGCCAGTAATTCGGGACAACCGACCTACGAGCAGTACTTC
-,-,TRBJ2-7,TRBV7-8,CASSSLATYEQYF,TGTGCCAGCAGCTCCTTAGCGACCTACGAGCAGTACTTC
-,-,TRBJ2-3,TRBV15,CATSKRQGGVTDTQYF,TGTGCCACCAGCAAAAGACAGGGAGGAGTCACAGATACGCAGTATTTT
-,TRBD2,TRBJ2-1,TRBV4-2,CASSQALAGGNEQFF,TGTGCCAGCAGCCAAGCTCTAGCGGGGGGGAATGAGCAGTTCTTC
-,TRBD2,TRBJ2-7,TRBV6-5,CASSYSTSGIDEQYF,TGTGCCAGCAGTTACTCGACTAGCGGGATTGACGAGCAGTACTTC
-,-,TRBJ1-2,TRBV4-3,CASSQDGAGAPGGYTF,TGCGCCAGCAGCCAAGATGGTGCAGGGGCCCCCGGAGGCTACACCTTC
once,-,TRBJ2-2,TRBV6-5,CATSSDSPNTGELFF,TGTGCCACCAGTTCAGACAGCCCGAACACCGGGGAGCTGTTTTTT
-,-,TRBJ2-6,TRBV29-1,CSVEVGGSGANVLTF,TGCAGCGTTGAAGTAGGGGGCTCTGGGGCCAACGTCCTGACTTTC
-,-,TRBJ2-5,TRBV19,CASSIISGSETQYF,TGTGCCAGTAGTATAATATCCGGGTCAGAGACCCAGTACTTC
-,TRBD1,TRBJ2-2,TRBV6-9,CASSVGTGVTGELFF,TGTGCCAGCAGTGTCGGGACAGGGGTCACCGGGGAGCTGTTTTTT
once,TRBD2,TRBJ2-2,TRBV29-1,CSVAGLAGGLNTGELFF,TGCAGCGTGGCCGGACTAGCGGGGGGCTTGAACACCGGGGAGCTGTTTTTT
-,-,TRBJ2-7,TRBV27,CASRGGASGYEQYF,TGTGCCAGCAGGGGGGGGGCATCAGGCTACGAGCAGTACTTC
once,-,TRBJ1-4,TRBV27,CASSLSGGTNEKLFF,TGTGCCAGCAGTTTATCGGGAGGGACAAATGAAAAACTGTTTTTT
-,-,TRBJ1-1,TRBV21-1,CASSNQPPRGTEAFF,TGTGCCAGCAGCAATCAGCCCCCCCGAGGGACTGAAGCTTTCTTT
-,-,TRBJ2-1,TRBV7-9,CASSSGITEQFF,TGTGCCAGCAGCTCGGGAATCACTGAGCAGTTCTTC
-,-,TRBJ2-1,TRBV7-3,CASSLAGSSYNEQFF,TGTGCCAGCAGCTTGGCGGGAAGCTCCTACAATGAGCAGTTCTTC
-,-,TRBJ2-1,TRBV5-4,CASSLAGQGSEQFF,TGTGCCAGCAGCTTGGCGGGTCAGGGTAGTGAGCAGTTCTTC
-,-,TRBJ2-1,TRBV25-1,CASSELGGSSYNEQFF,TGTGCCAGCAGTGAATTAGGCGGTAGCTCCTACAATGAGCAGTTCTTC